What follows is one TCR beta chain and its context. CDR3 size: 15 residues. V dropped 1 base and J dropped 2 bases, with 12 bases sitting between them. Germline V gene data show CDR1 as SGHRS and CDR2 as YFSETQ. This table comes from immunoSEQ multiplex PCR, and its TCRdb copy is limited to in-frame clones, with some not included. The data hold roughly 82,000 clones, with 89% observed a single time. The data stem from a study of radiation and T cells in renal cell carcinoma. Noted time point: blood 4 weeks post-SBRT, at nephrectomy. Stated treatment: 15 Gy SBRT to primary tumor, nephrectomy 4 weeks later. Serial blood draws occurred at baseline and 2 and 4 weeks post-SBRT.

The sequence came from a woman in her sixties or seventies with renal cell carcinoma. This sequence joins TRBV5-1 and TRBJ2-5; D is perhaps TRBD1 or TRBD2 (5 bases each). The sequenced sample was blood, obtained from a patient whose treatment included radiotherapy and nephrectomy. CDR3 sequence (DNA): TGCGCCAGCAGCTTGACCGGGGACCCACAAGAGACCCAGTACTTC. Translation: CASSLTGDPQETQYF.